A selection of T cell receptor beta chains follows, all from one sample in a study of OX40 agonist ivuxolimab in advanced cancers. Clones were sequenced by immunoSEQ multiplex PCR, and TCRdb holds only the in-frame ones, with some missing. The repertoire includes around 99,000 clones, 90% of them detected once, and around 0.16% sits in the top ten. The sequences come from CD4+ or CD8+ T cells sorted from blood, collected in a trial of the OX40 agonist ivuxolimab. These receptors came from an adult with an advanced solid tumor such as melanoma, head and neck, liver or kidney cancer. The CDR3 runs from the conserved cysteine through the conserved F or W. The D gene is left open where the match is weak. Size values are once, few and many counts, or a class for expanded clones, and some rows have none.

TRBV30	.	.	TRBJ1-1	TGTGCCTCCCGGGCGGCGTTGGGGTCTTTCTTT	CASRAALGSFF
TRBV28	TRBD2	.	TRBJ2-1	TGTGCCAGCAGTTTTACTAGCGGGAGTTACAATGAGCAGTTCTTC	CASSFTSGSYNEQFF
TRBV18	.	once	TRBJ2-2	TGTGCCAGCTCAAGCGGACAGAGGAACACCGGGGAGCTGTTTTTT	CASSSGQRNTGELFF
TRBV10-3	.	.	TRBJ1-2	TGTGCCGTCCTAAGGGGAAACTATGGCTACACCTTC	CAVLRGNYGYTF
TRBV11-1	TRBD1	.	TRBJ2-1	TGTGCCAGCAACCGGAACAGGGGCAATGAGCAGTTCTTC	CASNRNRGNEQFF
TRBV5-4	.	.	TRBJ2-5	TGTGCCAGCAGCCAACGGGACATACAAGAGACCCAGTACTTC	CASSQRDIQETQYF
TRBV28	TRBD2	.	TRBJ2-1	TGTGCCAGCAGTTTAGGGTCGGCTAGCGGCTCCTACAATGAGCAGTTCTTC	CASSLGSASGSYNEQFF
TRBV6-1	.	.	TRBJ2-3	TGTGCCAGCAGTGAAGCTGGAGATACGCAGTATTTT	CASSEAGDTQYF
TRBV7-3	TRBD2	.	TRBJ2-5	TGTGCCAGCAGCCCAACATCGCGGGGGTGGGAGACCCAGTACTTC	CASSPTSRGWETQYF
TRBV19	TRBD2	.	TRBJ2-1	TGTGCCAGTAGCCCTAGCGGACCCGCCTACAATGAGCAGTTCTTC	CASSPSGPAYNEQFF
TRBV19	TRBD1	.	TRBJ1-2	TGTGCCAGTAGTAAGGGACAGCATAATTTCTATGGCTACACCTTC	CASSKGQHNFYGYTF
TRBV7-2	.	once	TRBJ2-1	TGTGCCAGCAGCTTAGTGGGGTTCACCGGTGAGCAGTTCTTC	CASSLVGFTGEQFF
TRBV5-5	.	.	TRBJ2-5	TGTGCCAGCAGCTTGTCACTAACCCAGTACTTC	CASSLSLTQYF
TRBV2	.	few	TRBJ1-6	TGTGCCAGCAGTGCTGGGACCGAGTCACCCCTCCACTTT	CASSAGTESPLHF
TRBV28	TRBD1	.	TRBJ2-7	TGTGCCAGCAGTTTAGCAGGGGGCATATACGAGCAGTACTTC	CASSLAGGIYEQYF
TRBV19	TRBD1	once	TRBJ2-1	TGTGCCAGTAGTAGCCACAACAGGGGGAACCCGGGGAATGAGCAGTTCTTC	CASSSHNRGNPGNEQFF